This paragraph covers one T cell receptor (beta chain) sequence. This specimen comes from a study of T cell changes during pregnancy in multiple sclerosis. The ends were cut back, 7 bases at V and 7 bases at J, with 20 bases in the middle. CDR3 length: 15 residues. The germline CDR1 and CDR2 sequences are SNHLY and FYNNEI. Libraries were prepared by immunoSEQ multiplex PCR; TCRdb keeps only in-frame clonotypes and omits some of them. Among 70,000 to 95,000 clones, approximately 92% were seen once, and the ten largest hold approximately 4.7%. Sample: peripheral blood, taken in the first trimester of pregnancy. This TCR came from a female donor with multiple sclerosis, enrolled in a pregnancy study. The J gene is TRBJ2-1, the V gene TRBV2; D not certain. CDR3 loop: CASKAPGRKSNEQFF. The DNA of the CDR3 is TGTGCCAGCAAGGCCCCCGGCAGGAAGTCGAATGAGCAGTTCTTC.